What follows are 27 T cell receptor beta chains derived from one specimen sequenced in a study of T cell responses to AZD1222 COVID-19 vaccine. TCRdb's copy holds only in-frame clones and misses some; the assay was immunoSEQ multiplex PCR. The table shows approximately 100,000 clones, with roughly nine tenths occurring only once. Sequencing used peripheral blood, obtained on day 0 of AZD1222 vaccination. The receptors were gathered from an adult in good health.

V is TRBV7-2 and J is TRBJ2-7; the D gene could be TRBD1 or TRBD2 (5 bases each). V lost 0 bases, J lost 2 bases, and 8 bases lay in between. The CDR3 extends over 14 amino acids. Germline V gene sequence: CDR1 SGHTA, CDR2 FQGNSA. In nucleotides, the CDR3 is TGTGCCAGCAGCTTAGCTGGGGGAGCCTACGAGCAGTACTTC. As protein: CASSLAGGAYEQYF. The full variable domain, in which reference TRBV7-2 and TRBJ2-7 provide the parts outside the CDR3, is GAGVSQSPSNKVTEKGKDVELRCDPISGHTALYWYRQSLGQGLEFLIYFQGNSAPDKSGLPSDRFSAERTGGSVSTLTIQRTQQEDSAVYLCASSLAGGAYEQYFGPGTRLTVT.

For the CDR3, the DNA is TGTGCCACCTTAGCCAGGGAAAGCTACACCTTC. It encodes CATLARESYTF. The chain combines TRBV28 with TRBJ1-2; the D gene is possibly TRBD1 (5 bases). V was pared by 10 bases and J by 9 bases, with 15 bases between. Germline lookup yields CDR1 MDHEN and CDR2 SYDVKM. The CDR3 totals 11 residues.

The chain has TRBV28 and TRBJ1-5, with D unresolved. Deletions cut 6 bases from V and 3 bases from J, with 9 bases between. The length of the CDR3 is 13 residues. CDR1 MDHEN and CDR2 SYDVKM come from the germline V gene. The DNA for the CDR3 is TGTGCCAGCAGGGCGTATAACAATCAGCCCCAGCATTTT. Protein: CASRAYNNQPQHF.

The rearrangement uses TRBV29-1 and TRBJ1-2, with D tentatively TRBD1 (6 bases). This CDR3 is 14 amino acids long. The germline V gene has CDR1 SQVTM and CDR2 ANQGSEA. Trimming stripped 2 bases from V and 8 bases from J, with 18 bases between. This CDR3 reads CSVEWRGPGRGYTF. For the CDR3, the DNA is TGCAGCGTTGAATGGCGGGGGCCGGGTAGGGGCTACACCTTC.

The CDR3 here is CASSPQETQYF. CDR3 nucleotide sequence: TGTGCCAGCTCACCCCAAGAGACCCAGTACTTC. The genes are TRBV18 and TRBJ2-5; D is unclear. CDR1 and CDR2 (germline): KGHSH, LQKENI. The CDR3 spans 11 residues. Trimming stripped 3 bases from V and 1 base from J, with 0 bases between. The full variable domain, in which reference TRBV18 and TRBJ2-5 provide the parts outside the CDR3, is NAGVMQNPRHLVRRRGQEARLRCSPMKGHSHVYWYRQLPEEGLKFMVYLQKENIIDESGMPKERFSAEFPKEGPSILRIQQVVRGDSAAYFCASSPQETQYFGPGTRLLVL.

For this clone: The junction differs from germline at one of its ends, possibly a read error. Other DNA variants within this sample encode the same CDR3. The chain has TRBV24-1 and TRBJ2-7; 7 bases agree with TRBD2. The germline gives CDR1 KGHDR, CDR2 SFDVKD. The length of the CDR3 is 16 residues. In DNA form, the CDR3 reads TGTGCCACCAGTGATTCCGCGTGGGGAGGGCCTTCTGGGCAGTACTTT. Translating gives CATSDSAWGGPSGQYF.

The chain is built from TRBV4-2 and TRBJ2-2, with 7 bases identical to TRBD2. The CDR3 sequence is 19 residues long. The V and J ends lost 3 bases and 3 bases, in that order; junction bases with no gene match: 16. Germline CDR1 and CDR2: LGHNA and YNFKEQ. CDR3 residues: CASSHEGAGSLSDTGELFF. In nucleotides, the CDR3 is TGTGCCAGCAGCCACGAGGGAGCGGGATCTCTTTCGGACACCGGGGAGCTGTTTTTT.

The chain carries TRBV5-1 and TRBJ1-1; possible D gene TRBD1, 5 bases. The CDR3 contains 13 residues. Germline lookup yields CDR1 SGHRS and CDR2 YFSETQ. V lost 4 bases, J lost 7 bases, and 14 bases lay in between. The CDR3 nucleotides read TGCGCCAGCAGCCCCGGGACCGTACTTGAAGCTTTCTTT. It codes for CASSPGTVLEAFF.

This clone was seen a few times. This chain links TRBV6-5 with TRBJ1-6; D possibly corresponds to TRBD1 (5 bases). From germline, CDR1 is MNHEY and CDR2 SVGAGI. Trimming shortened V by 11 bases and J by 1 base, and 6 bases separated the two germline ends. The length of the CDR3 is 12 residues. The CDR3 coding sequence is TGTGCCGGGGGATCCTATAATTCACCCCTCCACTTT. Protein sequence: CAGGSYNSPLHF.

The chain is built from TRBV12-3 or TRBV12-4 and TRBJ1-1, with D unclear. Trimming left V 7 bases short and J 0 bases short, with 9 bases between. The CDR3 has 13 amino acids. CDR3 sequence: CASTSTVNTEAFF. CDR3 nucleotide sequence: TGTGCCAGCACCTCGACGGTGAACACTGAAGCTTTCTTT.

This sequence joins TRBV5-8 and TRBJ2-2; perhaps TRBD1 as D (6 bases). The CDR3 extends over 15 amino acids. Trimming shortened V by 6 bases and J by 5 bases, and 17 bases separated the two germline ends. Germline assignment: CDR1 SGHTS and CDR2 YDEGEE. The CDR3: CASILPGQPTGELFF. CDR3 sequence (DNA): TGTGCCAGCATCCTACCGGGACAACCAACCGGGGAGCTGTTTTTT.

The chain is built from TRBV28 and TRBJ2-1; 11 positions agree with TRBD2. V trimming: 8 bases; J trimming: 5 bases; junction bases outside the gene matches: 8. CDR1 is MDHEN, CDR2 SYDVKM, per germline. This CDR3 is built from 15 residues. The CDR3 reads CASRLGSGRDNEQFF. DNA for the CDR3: TGTGCCAGCCGCCTTGGTAGCGGGAGGGACAATGAGCAGTTCTTC. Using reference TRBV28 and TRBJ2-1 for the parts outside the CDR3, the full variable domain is DVKVTQSSRYLVKRTGEKVFLECVQDMDHENMFWYRQDPGLGLRLIYFSYDVKMKEKGDIPEGYSVSREKKERFSLILESASTNQTSMYLCASRLGSGRDNEQFFGPGTRLTVL.

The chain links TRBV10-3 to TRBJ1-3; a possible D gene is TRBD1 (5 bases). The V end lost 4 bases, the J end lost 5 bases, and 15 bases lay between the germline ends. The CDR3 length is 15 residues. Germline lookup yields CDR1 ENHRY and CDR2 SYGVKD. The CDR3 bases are TGTGCCATCAGTGCAGGCAGGGATCATCGAAACACCATATATTTT. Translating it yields CAISAGRDHRNTIYF.

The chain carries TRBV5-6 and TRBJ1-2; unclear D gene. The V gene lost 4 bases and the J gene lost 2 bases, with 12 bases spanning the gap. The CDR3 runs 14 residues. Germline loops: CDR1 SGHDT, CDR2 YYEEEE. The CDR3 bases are TGTGCCAGCAGCCCAGCCGACGGCAACTATGGCTACACCTTC. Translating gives CASSPADGNYGYTF.

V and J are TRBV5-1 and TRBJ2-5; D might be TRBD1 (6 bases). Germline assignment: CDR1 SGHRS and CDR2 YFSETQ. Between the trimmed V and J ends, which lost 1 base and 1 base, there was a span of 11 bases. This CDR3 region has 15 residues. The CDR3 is CASSLIGTFQETQYF. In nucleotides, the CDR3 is TGCGCCAGCAGCTTGATTGGGACATTCCAAGAGACCCAGTACTTC.

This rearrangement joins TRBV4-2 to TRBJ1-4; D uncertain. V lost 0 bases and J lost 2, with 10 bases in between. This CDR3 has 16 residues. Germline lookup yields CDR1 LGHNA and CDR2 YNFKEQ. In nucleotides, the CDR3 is TGTGCCAGCAGCCAAGATGTCGCATACACTAATGAAAAACTGTTTTTT. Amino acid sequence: CASSQDVAYTNEKLFF.

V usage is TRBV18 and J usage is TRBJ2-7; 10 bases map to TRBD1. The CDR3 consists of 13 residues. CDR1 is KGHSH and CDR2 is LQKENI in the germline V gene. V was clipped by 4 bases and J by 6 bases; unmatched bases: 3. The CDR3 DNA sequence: TGTGCCAGCTCACGGGACAGGGGAACCGAGCAGTACTTC. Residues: CASSRDRGTEQYF.

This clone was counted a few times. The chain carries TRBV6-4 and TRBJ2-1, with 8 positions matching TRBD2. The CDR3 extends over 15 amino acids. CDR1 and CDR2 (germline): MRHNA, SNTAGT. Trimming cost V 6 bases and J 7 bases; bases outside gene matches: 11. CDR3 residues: CASSATSGAENEQFF. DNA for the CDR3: TGTGCCAGCAGCGCTACTAGCGGAGCGGAGAATGAGCAGTTCTTC.

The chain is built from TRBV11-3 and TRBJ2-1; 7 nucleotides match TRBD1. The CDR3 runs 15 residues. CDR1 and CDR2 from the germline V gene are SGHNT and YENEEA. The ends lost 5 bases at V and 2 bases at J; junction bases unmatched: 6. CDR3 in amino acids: CASSPRQGTYNEQFF. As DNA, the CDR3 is TGTGCCAGCAGCCCCCGACAGGGAACCTACAATGAGCAGTTCTTC.

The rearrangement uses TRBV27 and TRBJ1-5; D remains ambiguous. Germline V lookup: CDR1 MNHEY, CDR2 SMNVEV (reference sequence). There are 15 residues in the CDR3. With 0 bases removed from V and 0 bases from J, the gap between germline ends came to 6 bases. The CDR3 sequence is CASSLSRASNQPQHF. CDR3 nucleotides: TGTGCCAGCAGTTTATCCCGAGCTAGCAATCAGCCCCAGCATTTT.

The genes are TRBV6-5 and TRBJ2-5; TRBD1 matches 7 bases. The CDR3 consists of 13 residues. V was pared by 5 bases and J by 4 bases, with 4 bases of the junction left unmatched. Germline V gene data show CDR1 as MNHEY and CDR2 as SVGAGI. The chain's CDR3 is CASSLQGVETQYF. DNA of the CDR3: TGTGCCAGCAGTCTGCAGGGGGTAGAGACCCAGTACTTC.

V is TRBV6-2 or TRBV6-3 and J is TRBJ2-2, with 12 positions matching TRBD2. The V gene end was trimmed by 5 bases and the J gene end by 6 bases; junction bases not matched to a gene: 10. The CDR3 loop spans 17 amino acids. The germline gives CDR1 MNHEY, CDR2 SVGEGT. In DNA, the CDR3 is TGTGCCAGCAGTCTTCCTAGCGGGAGGGCCTTATCCGGGGAGCTGTTTTTT. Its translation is CASSLPSGRALSGELFF.

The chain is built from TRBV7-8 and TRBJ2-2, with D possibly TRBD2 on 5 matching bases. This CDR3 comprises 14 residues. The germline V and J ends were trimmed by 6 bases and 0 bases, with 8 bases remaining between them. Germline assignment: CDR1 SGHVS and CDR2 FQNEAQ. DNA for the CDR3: TGTGCCAGCAGGAAGAGGGCGAACACCGGGGAGCTGTTTTTT. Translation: CASRKRANTGELFF.

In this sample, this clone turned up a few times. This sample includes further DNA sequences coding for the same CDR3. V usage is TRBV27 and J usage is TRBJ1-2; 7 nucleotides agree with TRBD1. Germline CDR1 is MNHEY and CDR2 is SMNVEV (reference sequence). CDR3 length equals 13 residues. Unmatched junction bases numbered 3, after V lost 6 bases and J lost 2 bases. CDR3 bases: TGTGCCAGCAGCCCGGGACAGAACTATGGCTACACCTTC. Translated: CASSPGQNYGYTF.

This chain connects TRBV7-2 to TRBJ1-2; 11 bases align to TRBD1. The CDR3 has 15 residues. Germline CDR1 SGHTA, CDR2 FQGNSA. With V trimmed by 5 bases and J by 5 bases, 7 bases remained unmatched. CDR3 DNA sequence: TGTGCCAGCAGCCCCCGGGACAGGGGGAATTATGGCTACACCTTC. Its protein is CASSPRDRGNYGYTF.

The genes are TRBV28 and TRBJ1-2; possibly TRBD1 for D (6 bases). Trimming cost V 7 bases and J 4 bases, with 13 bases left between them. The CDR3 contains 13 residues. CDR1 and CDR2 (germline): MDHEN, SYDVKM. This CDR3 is CASNRQEIYGYTF. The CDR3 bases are TGTGCCAGCAACCGACAGGAGATCTATGGCTACACCTTC.

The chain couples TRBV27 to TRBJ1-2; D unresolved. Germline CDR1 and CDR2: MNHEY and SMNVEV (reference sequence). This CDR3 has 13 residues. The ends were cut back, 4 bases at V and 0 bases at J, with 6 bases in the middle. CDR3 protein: CASSSSPNYGYTF. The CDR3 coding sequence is TGTGCCAGCAGTTCGTCACCTAACTATGGCTACACCTTC.